The 18 T cell receptor beta chains below come from one sample, sequenced in a study of CD8 T cells in Susac syndrome. After extraction with the RNeasy kit, roughly 0.5 to 1 ug of the RNA was reverse transcribed using random hexamers. TCRdb re-called the immunoSEQ multiplex PCR reads with MiXCR, one entry per CDR3 protein. Here the sample spans 140,000 or so distinct CDR3 sequences, approximately 95% being singletons. The sequenced sample consisted of CD4+ T cells from PBMCs. The receptors were sampled from a human donor with multiple sclerosis.

The chain employs TRBV5-6 and TRBJ1-2; D is ambiguous. Germline loops: CDR1 SGHDT, CDR2 YYEEEE. V lost 4 bases, J lost 5 bases, and 6 bases lay in between. This CDR3 has 11 residues. The CDR3 DNA sequence: TGTGCCAGCAGCCCGGGGTATGGCTACACCTTC. Amino acids: CASSPGYGYTF.

The genes are TRBV27 and TRBJ2-1; D remains unclear. Germline CDR1 MNHEY, CDR2 SMNVEV (reference sequence). The CDR3 consists of 11 residues. Trimming removed 6 bases from V and 13 bases from J, with 13 bases in between. The CDR3 DNA sequence: TGTGCCAGCAGGAGTGTGATGTTCCAGTTCTTC. It translates to CASRSVMFQFF.

The V gene is TRBV2, the J gene TRBJ1-2; 9 nucleotides line up with TRBD1. Trimming removed 3 bases from V and 5 bases from J; junction bases left unmatched: 4. Germline values: CDR1 SNHLY, CDR2 FYNNEI. CDR3 length: 14 amino acids. CDR3 nucleotide sequence: TGTGCCAGCAGTGAGTCGGGACAGGGATATGGCTACACCTTC. As protein: CASSESGQGYGYTF.

The CDR3, as DNA: TGTGCCACCAGTGATTTTGGCTTAGCGGGTTCAGATACGCAGTATTTT. This gives the protein CATSDFGLAGSDTQYF. The gene calls are TRBV24-1 and TRBJ2-3, with 7 nucleotides matching TRBD2. J lost 4 bases, V lost 1 base, and 7 bases had no gene match. This CDR3 has 16 residues. Germline CDR1 and CDR2: KGHDR and SFDVKD.

The genes are TRBV27 and TRBJ1-2; D call uncertain. V dropped 5 bases and J dropped 4 bases, with 23 bases sitting between them. The CDR3 runs 17 residues. Germline V CDR1 and CDR2: MNHEY, SMNVEV (reference sequence). The CDR3 is CASSLTNRAQTFYGYTF. The CDR3 region has the DNA TGTGCCAGCAGTCTAACCAACCGGGCCCAAACCTTCTATGGCTACACCTTC.

The V call is TRBV21-1, the J call TRBJ1-2. TRBV21-1 is shown as a pseudogene. The CDR3 covers 15 residues. The CDR3 sequence is CASSLRKAFNYGYTF. The CDR3 DNA reads TGTGCCAGCAGCCTCAGGAAGGCCTTTAACTATGGCTACACCTTC.

This clonotype is a singleton in its sample. This sequence joins TRBV20-1 and TRBJ1-5; D possibly corresponds to TRBD1 (6 bases). The CDR3 consists of 16 residues. Per the germline V gene, CDR1 is DFQATT and CDR2 is SNEGSKA (reference sequence). The V end was cut by 1 base, the J end by 0 bases, with 13 bases between. The CDR3 here is CSARAWGANSNQPQHF. The CDR3 nucleotides are TGCAGTGCTAGAGCTTGGGGGGCGAATAGCAATCAGCCCCAGCATTTT.

In its sample, this clonotype was seen once. The rearrangement joins TRBV23-1 to TRBJ2-2, with no clear D. TRBV23-1 is reported as an ORF; its role is uncertain. The CDR3 extends over 14 amino acids. Deletions cut 3 bases from V and 4 bases from J, with 9 bases between. CDR3 DNA: TGCGCCAGCAGTCAGAAAGAGCCCACCGGGGAGCTGTTTTTT. Protein product: CASSQKEPTGELFF.

This chain connects TRBV24-1 to TRBJ2-2, with 11 positions matching TRBD1. The CDR3 is 15 amino acids. Germline assignment: CDR1 KGHDR and CDR2 SFDVKD. V lost 9 bases, J lost 3 bases, and 5 bases stayed unmatched. For the CDR3, the DNA is TGTGCCACCCGAGGGACAGGGGGTTACACCGGGGAGCTGTTTTTT. Encoded protein: CATRGTGGYTGELFF.

This clonotype appeared a single time. The rearrangement uses TRBV5-1 and TRBJ2-3; 8 bases are a match to TRBD1. The CDR3 is made up of 16 amino acids. The germline V gene has CDR1 SGHRS and CDR2 YFSETQ. The V and J ends lost 2 bases and 2 bases, in that order; junction bases with no gene match: 7. The CDR3: CASSLDGQGPTDTQYF. CDR3 in DNA: TGCGCCAGCAGCTTAGATGGACAGGGTCCCACAGATACGCAGTATTTT.

The chain uses TRBV28 and TRBJ2-1; D possibly uses TRBD1 or TRBD2 (5 bases each). V was clipped by 6 bases and J by 7 bases, with 13 bases between them. Germline CDR1 is MDHEN and CDR2 is SYDVKM. The CDR3 spans 13 residues. The CDR3 DNA follows: TGTGCCAGCAGCCCTGAGGGGCGAAATGAGCAGTTCTTC. As protein: CASSPEGRNEQFF.

The V gene is TRBV6-6, the J gene TRBJ1-2, with 8 bases lining up with TRBD1. This CDR3 spans 15 amino acids. Germline CDR1 is MNHNY and CDR2 is SVGAGI (reference sequence). Trimming took 1 base from V and 4 from J; bases not matched to a gene: 5. The CDR3 DNA sequence: TGTGCCAGCAGTTACTTCCAGGGGGCAGTCTATGGCTACACCTTC. Protein: CASSYFQGAVYGYTF.

The rearrangement links TRBV29-1 to TRBJ1-1, with a tentative D call TRBD1 (5 bases). The V end lost 1 base, the J end lost 5 bases, and 11 bases lay between the germline ends. CDR3 length: 13 amino acids. CDR1 and CDR2 from the germline V gene are SQVTM and ANQGSEA. The CDR3 DNA sequence: TGCAGCGTTGAAGTTGGGGCAGTTACTGAAGCTTTCTTT. It yields the protein CSVEVGAVTEAFF.

The V and J genes are TRBV7-2 and TRBJ1-5, with a possible D match to TRBD1 (5 bases). With 5 bases removed from V and 5 bases from J, the gap between germline ends came to 16 bases. Germline values: CDR1 SGHTA, CDR2 FQGNSA. The CDR3 has 15 residues. In nucleotides, the CDR3 is TGTGCCAGCAGCCGACTCGGGACTGATCATCAGCCCCAGCATTTT. This encodes CASSRLGTDHQPQHF.

This CDR3 reads CATRRTGTETQYF. The CDR3 DNA follows: TGTGCCACCAGGCGGACAGGGACGGAGACCCAGTACTTC. This chain uses TRBV24-1 with TRBJ2-5, with 8 nucleotides matching TRBD1. The CDR3 is made up of 13 amino acids. The V gene end was trimmed by 7 bases and the J gene end by 5 bases; junction bases not matched to a gene: 5. CDR1 KGHDR and CDR2 SFDVKD come from the germline V gene.

This chain uses TRBV3-1 with TRBJ2-7; D ambiguous. Germline V gene data show CDR1 as LGHDT and CDR2 as YNNKEL (reference sequence). V was shortened by 3 bases and J by 4 bases, with 7 bases between the two germline ends. The CDR3 is 12 amino acids. CDR3 DNA sequence: TGTGCCAGCAGCCATCGCCTTTACGAGCAGTACTTC. This encodes CASSHRLYEQYF.

The chain couples TRBV29-1 to TRBJ2-1, with a possible D match to TRBD2 (5 bases). The CDR3 is 14 amino acids. Per the germline V gene, CDR1 is SQVTM and CDR2 is ANQGSEA. Trimming left V 4 bases short and J 0 bases short, with 10 bases between. The CDR3 loop reads CSVAAGSSYNEQFF. The CDR3 bases are TGCAGCGTTGCGGCGGGCAGCTCCTACAATGAGCAGTTCTTC.

The CDR3 region is CATSDMGAGTDTQYF. In nucleotides, the CDR3 is TGTGCCACCAGTGATATGGGGGCTGGCACAGATACGCAGTATTTT. The chain has TRBV24-1 and TRBJ2-3, with D perhaps matching TRBD1 (6 bases). This CDR3 has 15 amino acids. CDR1 and CDR2 from the germline V gene are KGHDR and SFDVKD. Trimming took 3 bases from V and 1 from J, leaving 10 bases between them.